Listed below are T cell receptor beta chains from one sample, sequenced in a study of blood T cell repertoires in COVID-19. Measured with immunoSEQ multiplex PCR; TCRdb has only the in-frame clones, and not every one. This sample has some 120,000 clones; around 63% occur once, and the top ten carry 2.2%. Sequencing was performed on peripheral blood. All receptors come from a woman in her seventies with acute or convalescent COVID-19. CDR3s include the opening cysteine and the closing phenylalanine or tryptophan. The D gene is left open where the match is weak. Expanded clones are given a class, and other clones once, few, many or no size at all.

NA	NA	TRBV9	14	TRBJ1-3	TGTGCCAGCAGCGTAGGGGGCACGGGAAACACCATATATTTT	CASSVGGTGNTIYF
NA	NA	TRBV4-3	18	TRBJ1-3	TGCGCCAGCAGCCAATTCAAGAGACAAACAGTCTCTGGAAACACCATATATTTT	CASSQFKRQTVSGNTIYF
NA	NA	TRBV30	13	TRBJ1-5	TGTGCCTGGAGTGTACGGGGGGCTCAGCCCCAGCATTTT	CAWSVRGAQPQHF
NA	NA	TRBV19	18	TRBJ1-2	TGTGCCAGTAGTATACCCCGGAGCCCCTTACTGGAGAGTTATGGCTACACCTTC	CASSIPRSPLLESYGYTF
TRBD2	NA	TRBV5-1	18	TRBJ2-1	TGCGCCAGCAGCTTGTTCTCTAGCGGCCAGAGATCCTACAATGAGCAGTTCTTC	CASSLFSSGQRSYNEQFF
TRBD2	NA	TRBV19	17	TRBJ2-2	TGTGCCAGTAGTATGCTACTAGCGGGAGATCGCACCGGGGAGCTGTTTTTT	CASSMLLAGDRTGELFF
TRBD1	few	TRBV19	16	TRBJ1-5	TGTGCCAGTAGTCTATGGACAGGGGGCGAGGATCAGCCCCAGCATTTT	CASSLWTGGEDQPQHF
NA	NA	TRBV4-3	15	TRBJ1-1	TGCGCCAGCAGCCAAGATCGGGGCGCGGGAACTGAAGCTTTCTTT	CASSQDRGAGTEAFF
NA	few	TRBV5-1	15	TRBJ1-1	TGCGCCAGCACACCGGGTCGGGGGGCAGGGACTGAAGCTTTCTTT	CASTPGRGAGTEAFF
TRBD1	NA	TRBV6-5	14	TRBJ1-1	TGTGCCAGCACACCCTTACAGGGGAAGAGGGAAGCTTTCTTT	CASTPLQGKREAFF
NA	NA	TRBV4-2	15	TRBJ2-2	TGTGCCAGCAGCCCCACGCGGGGGAACACCGGGGAGCTGTTTTTT	CASSPTRGNTGELFF
TRBD2	NA	TRBV27	14	TRBJ2-5	TGTGCCAGCAGTTTAGTTGGGACTAGCTCCCGCCAGTACTTC	CASSLVGTSSRQYF
NA	NA	TRBV7-9	16	TRBJ2-2	TGTGCCAGCAGTTCGCGAGAAGGGACAAACACCGGGGAGCTGTTTTTT	CASSSREGTNTGELFF
NA	NA	TRBV30	12	TRBJ2-7	TGTGCCTGGAGCGGGACATCCTACGAGCAGTACTTC	CAWSGTSYEQYF
NA	once	TRBV9	16	TRBJ2-1	TGTGCCAGCAGCGTATCAGCGGGTGTAATAGGGGATGAGCAGTTCTTC	CASSVSAGVIGDEQFF
NA	few	TRBV7-2	13	TRBJ2-1	TGTGCCAGCAGCAAGCCGGAGGCCAGGGAGCAGTTCTTC	CASSKPEAREQFF
TRBD1	NA	TRBV3-1/TRBV3-2	15	TRBJ2-7	TGTGCCAGCAGCCAAGATCTACAGGGGCCTCTGGAGCAGTACTTC	CASSQDLQGPLEQYF
TRBD1	NA	TRBV11-2	15	TRBJ2-7	TGTGCCAGCAGCCTAAGACCGGGACAGGGAGTCGAGCAGTACTTC	CASSLRPGQGVEQYF
TRBD1	NA	TRBV10-3	16	TRBJ1-5	TGTGCCATCAGTGAGGGCAGGGGGCGAGGCAATCAGCCCCAGCATTTT	CAISEGRGRGNQPQHF
NA	once	TRBV6-1	15	TRBJ2-2	TGTGCCAGCAGTGACAGGGGAGTAGTCACCGGGGAGCTGTTTTTT	CASSDRGVVTGELFF
TRBD1	NA	TRBV7-9	15	TRBJ1-4	TGTGCCAGCACCCAAACGTCGGACAGGGGTGAAAAACTGTTTTTT	CASTQTSDRGEKLFF
NA	once	TRBV7-2	15	TRBJ2-3	TGTGCCAGCAGCTTAGATGGCGGGAGCACAGATACGCAGTATTTT	CASSLDGGSTDTQYF
TRBD1	once	TRBV6-5	13	TRBJ2-7	TGTGCCAGCAGAACTACAGGGGATTACGAGCAGTACTTC	CASRTTGDYEQYF
TRBD1	few	TRBV7-9	15	TRBJ2-3	TGTGCCAGCAGCTTAAGGTTAGGGGGCGCAGATACGCAGTATTTT	CASSLRLGGADTQYF
TRBD2	NA	TRBV7-2	17	TRBJ2-1	TGTGCCAGCAGCTTATGGGGCAGCGGGAGTGCCGGCAATGAGCAGTTCTTC	CASSLWGSGSAGNEQFF
TRBD1	NA	TRBV28	16	TRBJ2-3	TGTGCCAGCAGTCGAGCCGACAGGGGCTCCACAGATACGCAGTATTTT	CASSRADRGSTDTQYF
TRBD1	NA	TRBV25-1	16	TRBJ1-6	TGTGCCAGCAGTGACGGACAGGGAGCATATAATTCACCCCTCCACTTT	CASSDGQGAYNSPLHF
TRBD2	NA	TRBV5-1	18	TRBJ2-2	TGCGCCAGCACCCTAGGGGTGACTAGCGGGAGCACCACCGGGGAGCTGTTTTTT	CASTLGVTSGSTTGELFF
NA	NA	TRBV5-1	12	TRBJ1-2	TGCGCCAGCAGCTTCGACACTGAGGGCTACACCTTC	CASSFDTEGYTF
TRBD2	NA	TRBV19	17	TRBJ2-1	TGTGCCAGTAGTATAGCCTTCCCAAGCGGGGGACTCAATGAGCAGTTCTTC	CASSIAFPSGGLNEQFF
NA	NA	TRBV29-1	13	TRBJ2-7	TGCAGCGTCTTGGACTATCAAGATTACGAGCAGTACTTC	CSVLDYQDYEQYF
TRBD1	NA	TRBV6-5	16	TRBJ2-5	TGTGCCAGCAGTTACGGGCGGACAGGGGGAATTGAGACCCAGTACTTC	CASSYGRTGGIETQYF